This T cell receptor beta chain is from a study of post-analysis software for immune sequencing data. Across the study: Disease courses included relapsing-remitting, secondary progressive and progressive-relapsing multiple sclerosis.

Unique molecular identifiers tagged the TCR beta cDNA libraries. Roughly 500,000 cDNA molecules were obtained per 1 to 10 million input T cells. From the PCR reads, TCRdb called clonotypes with MiXCR, one entry per CDR3 protein. Here the sample spans about 500,000 distinct CDR3 sequences, under 55% being singletons. Study-level points and caveats: A handful of TRBV segments were significantly more frequent in patients than in controls. TRBV5-6, TRBV5-1 and TRBV20-1 were among these segments. There was significantly lower normalized Chao1 diversity in multiple sclerosis patients than in controls. Strong same-batch co-clustering of samples appeared with F measure clustering.

V lost 4 bases to trimming and J lost 0 bases; unmatched junction nucleotides: 9. Germline CDR1 reads MDHEN; CDR2 reads SYDVKM. This CDR3 contains 16 residues. To note about this clonotype: Its antigen remains unidentified.

Sequencing was carried out using blood. The V and J genes are TRBV28 and TRBJ2-7, with TRBD2 matching over 7 bases. The receptor was isolated from a girl aged 5-17 years with multiple sclerosis. CDR3 sequence (DNA): TGTGCCAGCAGTTCCGGAGGACTAGGGCCCTCCTACGAGCAGTACTTC. Translation: CASSSGGLGPSYEQYF.